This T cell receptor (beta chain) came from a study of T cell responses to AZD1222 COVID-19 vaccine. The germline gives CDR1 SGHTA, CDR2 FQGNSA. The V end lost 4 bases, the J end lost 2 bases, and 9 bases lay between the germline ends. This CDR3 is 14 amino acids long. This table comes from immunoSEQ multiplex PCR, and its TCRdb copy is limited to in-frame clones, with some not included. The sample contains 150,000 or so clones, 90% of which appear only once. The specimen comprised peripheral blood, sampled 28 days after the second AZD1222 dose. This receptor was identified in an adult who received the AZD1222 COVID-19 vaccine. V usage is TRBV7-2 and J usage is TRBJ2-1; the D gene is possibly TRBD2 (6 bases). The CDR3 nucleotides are TGTGCCAGCAGCTCCGGGGGTACCTACAATGAGCAGTTCTTC. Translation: CASSSGGTYNEQFF.